This entry describes one TCR beta chain. Its target is not known. Once obtained from cultured CD4+ T cells, the DNA was sequenced using the Oncomine TCR Beta short-read assay. Using the QIAamp micro DNA kit, genomic DNA was extracted from the CD4+ T cells that had been cultured. From the PCR reads, TCRdb called clonotypes with MiXCR, one entry per CDR3 protein. In the table there are over 9,500 distinct CDR3 sequences, less than 35% of which are singletons. As to treatment: approximately 11-day PBMC culture with coronavirus spike peptide pools or control peptides (ViraFEST assay). The collection of CD4+ T cells from the unexposed donor took place before the COVID-19 pandemic (2011-2018). Under the ViraFEST approach, antigen-specific T cells were expanded with peptide pools and TCRs subsequently sequenced. From the approximately 10-day cultures, CD4+ T cells were isolated by negative selection. This entry belongs to a study of vaccination and CD4 T cells after COVID-19. The study, taken as a whole, reports: Clonotypes reactive to SARS-CoV-2 had a median that went up from 21 to 38, but not significantly.

V lost 5 bases to trimming and J lost 3 bases, with 7 bases between them. The CDR3 sequence is 13 residues long. Germline CDR1 and CDR2: LGHNA and YSLEER. The chain employs TRBV4-3 and TRBJ2-2; D is unresolved. This sequence was found in a human donor in good health. The sample comprised CD4+ T cells from blood, cultured in vitro. The CDR3 reads CASSAGYTGELFF. For the CDR3, the DNA is TGCGCCAGCAGCGCCGGGTACACCGGGGAGCTGTTTTTT.